This TCR beta chain originates from a study of blood T cell repertoires in COVID-19. Background on the study: PBMCs, B-cell-depleted T cells, or T cells provided the cDNA or gDNA that made up the material.

Assay: immunoSEQ multiplex PCR; the TCRdb copy retains only in-frame clones and omits some. The sample shows just under 350,000 clones, about 88% of them seen only once. During active infection, Seattle patients enrolled and were then monitored through disease. Sequencing input: peripheral blood. The receptor was derived from a woman aged 70-85 years with COVID-19, enrolled during active disease.

The CDR3 region is CASSLPGQGAVTEAFF. The CDR3 bases are TGTGCCAGCAGCTTACCGGGACAGGGGGCGGTGACTGAAGCTTTCTTT. V usage is TRBV5-4 and J usage is TRBJ1-1; 12 bases are shared with TRBD1. The CDR3 extends over 16 amino acids. Germline CDR1 SGHNT, CDR2 YYREEE (reference sequence). The V gene end was trimmed by 2 bases and the J gene end by 5 bases; junction bases not matched to a gene: 7.